This T cell receptor beta chain was sequenced in a study of blood T cell repertoires in COVID-19 (TCRdb year 2020). As for the study more broadly: Collaborator samples came from the United States, Italy and Spain and covered acute and convalescent phases of COVID-19. Where available, HLA class I and class II types were obtained from metadata supplied by the sample provider rather than from assay-based typing. Sample metadata almost always included a de-identified subject ID, COVID-19 status, age in years and sex. The material from the prospective study consisted of cDNA or gDNA derived from T cells, B-cell-depleted T cells, or PBMCs. Deeply sampled blood TCRbeta repertoires from subjects exposed to, actively infected with, or recovered from COVID-19 were included in the dataset. The samples were drawn from the first 160 participants of the ongoing ImmuneRACE study and from roughly 1,300 subjects provided by 6 global collaborators. A freely available public database, intended as a resource for researchers studying the immune response to SARS-CoV-2, is where the repertoires were released.

TCRbeta CDR3 regions were amplified from genomic DNA by means of the immunoSEQ Assay, a bias-controlled multiplex PCR. On the authors' methods: The number of nucleated cells in each sample was estimated by amplification of reference gene primers within the assay. To quantify the absolute abundance of each unique TCRbeta CDR3 rearrangement, sequence reads were collapsed and filtered. For each sample, productive Simpson clonality was calculated as the square root of Simpson's diversity index over productive rearrangements. TCRdb stores this immuneACCESS table with in-frame sequences only. Part of the clones is absent; in the studies checked, under half of the shortfall reflects unresolved V genes, and no reason is known for the rest. For V, J and clone size, that table is used; D and trimming come from the DNA. This sample is represented by some 190,000 clones; approximately 84% of them were singletons. Of the sample, about 7.8% is held by the ten largest clones.

Trimming costs V 0 bases and J 0 bases, and their ends lie 5 bases apart. The CDR3 has 15 amino acids, counting the end cysteine and phenylalanine. CDR3 DNA only is kept here, 45 bases in frame from base 1. CDR1 MNHNS and CDR2 SASEGT are derived from the germline V gene. Paper-wide results and their limitations: The quantity of clinical and demographic metadata differed by source and by participant and was supplied without curation.

In Seattle, one collaborating source enrolled patients while the infection was active and tracked those patients longitudinally over the course of disease. Each collaborating institution followed its own protocols to collect whole blood in K2EDTA tubes. For TCRbeta analysis, collaborators shipped samples in one of three forms: frozen whole blood, isolated PBMCs, or DNA extracted from either of those sample types. As to this clone: Which antigen it targets is not known. Base qualities are not provided; no much larger clone lies one nucleotide away.

Sequences were obtained from peripheral blood. This sequence originates from a woman older than 75 with COVID-19, enrolled during active disease. The chain uses TRBV6-1 and TRBJ2-2; the D region possibly corresponds to TRBD1 (5 bases align). The nucleotide sequence reads as follows: TGTGCCAGCAGTGAAGCAGGGGCGAACACCGGGGAGCTGTTTTTT. This sequence encodes CASSEAGANTGELFF.